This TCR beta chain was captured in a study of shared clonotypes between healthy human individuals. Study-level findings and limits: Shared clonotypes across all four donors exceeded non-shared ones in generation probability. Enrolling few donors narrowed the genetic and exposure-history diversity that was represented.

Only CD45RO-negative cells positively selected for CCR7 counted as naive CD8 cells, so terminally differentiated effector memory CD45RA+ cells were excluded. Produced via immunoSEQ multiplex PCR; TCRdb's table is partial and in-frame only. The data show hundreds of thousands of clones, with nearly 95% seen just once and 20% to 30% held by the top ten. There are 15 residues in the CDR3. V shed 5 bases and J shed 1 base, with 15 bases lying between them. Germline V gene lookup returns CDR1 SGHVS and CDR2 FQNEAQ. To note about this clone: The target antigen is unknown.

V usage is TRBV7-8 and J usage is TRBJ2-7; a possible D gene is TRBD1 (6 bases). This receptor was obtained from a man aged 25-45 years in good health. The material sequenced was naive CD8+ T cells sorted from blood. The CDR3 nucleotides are TGTGCCAGCAGCCTGATACAGGGAACTTCCTACGAGCAGTACTTC. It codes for CASSLIQGTSYEQYF.